These T cell receptor beta chains were read from a single sample in a study of blood T cells in healthy people across ages. Each CDR3 protein gets one entry after TCRdb re-called the 5' RACE reads with MiXCR. The sample lists hundreds of thousands of distinct CDR3 sequences, more than 45% occurring once. The sequenced sample consisted of blood. Receptors were obtained from a man at least 80 years old in good health. Each CDR3 is given with its conserved first and last residue. Fields, in order: clone size, D gene, V gene, J gene, CDR3 protein, CDR3 DNA. The D gene is left open where the match is weak. Clone size appears in some rows only: once, few, many, or a class for an expanded clone.

clone_size: few
d_call: TRBD2
v_call: TRBV29-1
j_call: TRBJ2-1
cdr3_aa: CSVGPPSRRAGVTNEQFF
cdr3_nt: TGCAGCGTTGGTCCCCCATCCCGTCGAGCGGGAGTAACGAATGAGCAGTTCTTC

clone_size: few
d_call: TRBD1
v_call: TRBV2
j_call: TRBJ1-2
cdr3_aa: CASSLDRGEYGYTF
cdr3_nt: TGTGCCAGCAGTTTGGACAGGGGGGAATATGGCTACACCTTC

clone_size: -
d_call: -
v_call: TRBV10-3
j_call: TRBJ2-3
cdr3_aa: CATRESGPSTDTQYF
cdr3_nt: TGTGCCACCCGGGAGAGCGGGCCTAGCACAGATACGCAGTATTTT

clone_size: -
d_call: -
v_call: TRBV12-3/TRBV12-4
j_call: TRBJ2-5
cdr3_aa: CASSFGPSWGTIETQYF
cdr3_nt: TGTGCCAGCAGTTTCGGACCTAGCTGGGGGACAATAGAGACCCAGTACTTC

clone_size: -
d_call: TRBD1
v_call: TRBV3-1
j_call: TRBJ2-5
cdr3_aa: CASSQATGQETQYF
cdr3_nt: TGTGCCAGCAGCCAAGCGACAGGGCAAGAGACCCAGTACTTC

clone_size: -
d_call: -
v_call: TRBV6-1
j_call: TRBJ1-5
cdr3_aa: CASSEAYRVGNQPQHF
cdr3_nt: TGTGCCAGCAGTGAAGCCTACAGGGTTGGGAATCAGCCCCAGCATTTT

clone_size: -
d_call: -
v_call: TRBV20-1
j_call: TRBJ1-5
cdr3_aa: CSARANELQHF
cdr3_nt: TGCAGTGCTAGAGCAAACGAACTCCAGCATTTT

clone_size: -
d_call: TRBD2
v_call: TRBV13
j_call: TRBJ2-1
cdr3_aa: CASSFSRVGGEQFF
cdr3_nt: TGTGCCAGCAGCTTTAGTAGAGTGGGAGGGGAGCAGTTCTTC

clone_size: few
d_call: -
v_call: TRBV5-1
j_call: TRBJ2-5
cdr3_aa: CASSLARMQETQYF
cdr3_nt: TGCGCCAGCAGCTTGGCCAGAATGCAAGAGACCCAGTACTTC

clone_size: -
d_call: TRBD1
v_call: TRBV27
j_call: TRBJ2-7
cdr3_aa: CASSPRTGASTYEQYF
cdr3_nt: TGTGCCAGCAGTCCAAGGACAGGGGCCTCAACCTACGAGCAGTACTTC

clone_size: -
d_call: TRBD1
v_call: TRBV29-1
j_call: TRBJ2-3
cdr3_aa: CSAQQGWGTDTLYF
cdr3_nt: TGCAGCGCCCAACAGGGGTGGGGGACAGATACGCTGTATTTT

clone_size: many
d_call: -
v_call: TRBV6-6
j_call: TRBJ1-1
cdr3_aa: CASRFLDSVLNTEAFF
cdr3_nt: TGTGCCAGCAGATTCCTCGACTCTGTTCTGAACACTGAAGCTTTCTTT

clone_size: -
d_call: TRBD2
v_call: TRBV12-3/TRBV12-4
j_call: TRBJ2-3
cdr3_aa: CASSFLAGEGGPDTQYF
cdr3_nt: TGTGCCAGCAGTTTTCTAGCGGGAGAGGGGGGCCCAGATACGCAGTATTTT

clone_size: -
d_call: -
v_call: TRBV11-3
j_call: TRBJ2-3
cdr3_aa: CASSGGEPTDTQYF
cdr3_nt: TGTGCCAGCAGCGGAGGGGAGCCCACAGATACGCAGTATTTT